The 19 T cell receptor beta chains presented below share a single source sample, sequenced in a study of T cell changes during pregnancy in multiple sclerosis. Some clones are missing from TCRdb's copy, which holds only in-frame ones; the method was immunoSEQ multiplex PCR. Of some 71,000 clones listed, around 90% are singletons. The material was peripheral blood, obtained in the third trimester of pregnancy. The receptors were gathered from a female donor with multiple sclerosis, enrolled in a pregnancy study.

The V and J genes are TRBV4-3 and TRBJ1-2; 8 bases line up with TRBD1. The V gene end was trimmed by 1 base and the J gene end by 6 bases; junction bases not matched to a gene: 4. CDR1 and CDR2 from the germline V gene are LGHNA and YSLEER. This CDR3 contains 14 residues. The CDR3 coding sequence is TGCGCCAGCAGCCAAGTGGGGACAGGAGATGGCTACACCTTC. It is translated as CASSQVGTGDGYTF.

V and J are TRBV19 and TRBJ1-5; D ambiguous. Trimming cost V 5 bases and J 3 bases, with 14 bases left between them. The CDR3 covers 15 residues. The germline V gene encodes CDR1 LNHDA and CDR2 SQIVND (reference sequence). This CDR3 is CASSEERQANQPQHF. CDR3 bases: TGTGCCAGTAGTGAAGAAAGGCAGGCCAATCAGCCCCAGCATTTT. Variable domain in full (rest from reference TRBV19 and TRBJ1-5): DGGITQSPKYLFRKEGQNVTLSCEQNLNHDAMYWYRQDPGQGLRLIYYSQIVNDFQKGDIAEGYSVSREKKESFPLTVTSAQKNPTAFYLCASSEERQANQPQHFGDGTRLSIL.

The rearrangement joins TRBV18 to TRBJ1-1, with a tentative D call TRBD1 (5 bases). The germline CDR1 and CDR2 sequences are KGHSH and LQKENI. The V and J ends lost 2 bases and 4 bases respectively, with 14 bases between them. The CDR3 runs to 15 residues. CDR3 protein: CASSPGLGGGTEAFF. The DNA for the CDR3 is TGTGCCAGCTCACCAGGGCTCGGGGGTGGCACTGAAGCTTTCTTT.

V usage is TRBV18 and J usage is TRBJ1-3, with TRBD1 matching 7 bases. Germline V gene lookup returns CDR1 KGHSH and CDR2 LQKENI. V was pared by 3 bases and J by 3 bases, with 5 bases of the junction left unmatched. The length of the CDR3 is 15 residues. This CDR3 reads CASSPVGTDGNTIYF. CDR3 sequence (DNA): TGTGCCAGCTCACCGGTTGGGACAGATGGAAACACCATATATTTT.

The chain joins TRBV6-6 to TRBJ1-1, with 8 bases that match TRBD1. The CDR3 extends over 16 amino acids. CDR1 is MNHNY and CDR2 is SVGAGI in the germline V gene (reference sequence). V shed 6 bases, J shed 4 bases, and the junction held 13 bases outside the gene matches. CDR3 coding DNA: TGTGCCAGCAGGGGGCCCGACAGGGGAGGTGGCACTGAAGCTTTCTTT. Its translation is CASRGPDRGGGTEAFF.

This chain joins TRBV27 and TRBJ2-1; 8 positions agree with TRBD2. V was pared by 0 bases and J by 8 bases, with 12 bases of the junction left unmatched. Germline V gene lookup returns CDR1 MNHEY and CDR2 SMNVEV (reference sequence). This CDR3 region has 17 residues. The CDR3 sequence is CASSLSPLAGGSDEQFF. As DNA, the CDR3 is TGTGCCAGCAGTTTATCCCCGCTCGCGGGGGGTTCCGATGAGCAGTTCTTC.

The chain recombines TRBV5-8 with TRBJ1-1; D possibly corresponds to TRBD1 (6 bases). This CDR3 has 14 amino acids. Between the trimmed V and J ends, which lost 3 bases and 2 bases, there was a span of 11 bases. The V gene's germline CDR1 is SGHTS and CDR2 YDEGEE. For the CDR3, the DNA is TGTGCCAGCAGCTCCAAGGACAGTAACACTGAAGCTTTCTTT. Amino acid sequence: CASSSKDSNTEAFF.

The chain links TRBV19 to TRBJ1-5; no clear D. The CDR3 is 14 amino acids. Trimming removed 7 bases at V and 2 bases at J, with 12 bases between. Germline assignment: CDR1 LNHDA and CDR2 SQIVND (reference sequence). In DNA form, the CDR3 reads TGTGCCAGTACGGCTGGGCTTCGCAATCAGCCCCAGCATTTT. Amino acids: CASTAGLRNQPQHF.

The chain employs TRBV9 and TRBJ1-5; 9 positions agree with TRBD1. Germline CDR1 is SGDLS and CDR2 is YYNGEE. This CDR3 region has 14 residues. Germline trimming cut 2 bases from V and 4 bases from J; bases unmatched to any gene: 1. CDR3 loop: CASSVTGGNQPQHF. The CDR3 nucleotides are TGTGCCAGCAGCGTGACAGGGGGTAATCAGCCCCAGCATTTT.

The rearrangement links TRBV9 to TRBJ1-2; 7 positions match TRBD1. Germline loops: CDR1 SGDLS, CDR2 YYNGEE. The CDR3 length is 15 residues. With V trimmed by 2 bases and J by 5 bases, 9 bases remained unmatched. The DNA of the CDR3 is TGTGCCAGCAGCGTCGGGACAGTTGAAGATTATGGCTACACCTTC. This encodes CASSVGTVEDYGYTF.

This chain uses TRBV5-1 with TRBJ1-6; no clear D gene. The CDR3 has 17 residues. V was trimmed by 0 bases and J by 4 bases, leaving 14 bases between them. CDR1 is SGHRS, CDR2 YFSETQ, per germline. This CDR3 is CASSLGSGRTYNSPLHF. CDR3 in DNA: TGCGCCAGCAGCTTGGGTTCCGGGAGGACTTATAATTCACCCCTCCACTTT.

This chain links TRBV5-6 with TRBJ2-7; 7 bases line up with TRBD1. Germline assignment: CDR1 SGHDT and CDR2 YYEEEE. Trimming at V came to 4 bases and at J to 2 bases, leaving 6 bases not matched to a gene. The CDR3 length is 14 residues. CDR3 sequence (DNA): TGTGCCAGCAGCGCCCGGGGACAGCCCTACGAGCAGTACTTC. Residues: CASSARGQPYEQYF. The full variable domain, its missing parts supplied by reference TRBV5-6 and TRBJ2-7, is DAGVTQSPTHLIKTRGQQVTLRCSPKSGHDTVSWYQQALGQGPQFIFQYYEEEERQRGNFPDRFSGHQFPNYSSELNVNALLLGDSALYLCASSARGQPYEQYFGPGTRLTVT.

V and J are TRBV10-3 and TRBJ1-6; TRBD1 is a possible D gene (5 bases). Trimming cost V 5 bases and J 7 bases, with 12 bases left between them. This CDR3 is built from 14 residues. Germline assignment: CDR1 ENHRY and CDR2 SYGVKD. For the CDR3, the DNA is TGTGCCATCAGTTGGGGACTCGCCAATTCACCCCTCCACTTT. Translating it yields CAISWGLANSPLHF.

V gene TRBV7-2 combines with J gene TRBJ2-1; a possible D gene is TRBD1 (6 bases). The length of the CDR3 is 15 residues. Germline V lookup: CDR1 SGHTA, CDR2 FQGNSA. The ends were cut back, 1 base at V and 9 bases at J, with 16 bases in the middle. The CDR3 sequence is CASSLGAGERGEQFF. The CDR3 DNA follows: TGTGCCAGCAGCTTAGGGGCAGGGGAGCGCGGTGAGCAGTTCTTC.

The chain couples TRBV30 to TRBJ2-1; D may be TRBD1 (5 bases). CDR3 size: 16 residues. Trimming stripped 3 bases from V and 4 bases from J, with 19 bases between. Germline assignment: CDR1 GTSNPN and CDR2 SVGIG (reference sequence). CDR3 in amino acids: CAWSLSSLGLYNEQFF. For the CDR3, the DNA is TGTGCCTGGAGCCTCTCCTCACTGGGGCTTTACAATGAGCAGTTCTTC.

The chain combines TRBV10-2 with TRBJ2-3; D call uncertain. Trimming left V 7 bases short and J 0 bases short, with 11 bases between. This CDR3 spans 14 amino acids. The germline gives CDR1 WSHSY, CDR2 SAAADI. This CDR3 is CASIRALSTDTQYF. The DNA for the CDR3 is TGCGCCAGCATACGAGCACTTAGCACAGATACGCAGTATTTT.

The CDR3 sequence is CASSDSESETLAGVSTDTQYF. CDR3 coding DNA: TGTGCCAGCAGTGACTCAGAAAGCGAAACTCTAGCGGGGGTTAGCACAGATACGCAGTATTTT. V gene TRBV6-4 combines with J gene TRBJ2-3; TRBD2 agrees at 10 bases. Germline-derived CDR1 and CDR2 are MRHNA and SNTAGT. There are 21 residues in the CDR3. V trimming: 0 bases; J trimming: 0 bases; junction bases outside the gene matches: 15.

The chain combines TRBV6-4 with TRBJ2-7; 12 nucleotides line up with TRBD1. The CDR3 covers 17 residues. Germline V gives CDR1 MRHNA, CDR2 SNTAGT. V shed 4 bases and J 5 bases; nucleotides not matched to a gene: 12. The CDR3: CASSGPRDRGRTDEQYF. The CDR3 coding sequence is TGTGCCAGCAGTGGTCCGCGGGACAGGGGGCGCACGGACGAGCAGTACTTC.

The V and J genes are TRBV5-5 and TRBJ1-1, with D unresolved. The CDR3 runs 15 residues. CDR1 and CDR2 from the germline V gene are SGHKS and YYEKEE (reference sequence). V was pared by 3 bases and J by 4 bases, with 16 bases between. The CDR3 loop is CASSSPSWASTEAFF. CDR3 DNA sequence: TGTGCCAGCAGCTCCCCTTCGTGGGCCAGCACTGAAGCTTTCTTT.